This is a list of T cell receptor beta chains from one sample in a study. TCRdb re-analysed the RT-PCR reads in MiXCR, keeping a single row per CDR3 protein. The data hold around 700,000 distinct CDR3 sequences, with 13% to 15% observed a single time. Sequences were obtained from memory CD4+ T cells from blood. The receptors here all came from a female donor in good health, serving as a healthy control. Each CDR3 is given with its conserved first and last residue. A D gene is named only where the DNA matches it firmly. The listing skips clone size in some rows; elsewhere it reads once, few, many or a size class.

d_call: -; v_call: TRBV5-5; clone_size: -; j_call: TRBJ1-2; cdr3_nt: TGTGCCAGCAGCTACTCTAGAGGGGCGGTAGGCTACACCTTC; cdr3_aa: CASSYSRGAVGYTF
d_call: -; v_call: TRBV3-1; clone_size: -; j_call: TRBJ1-3; cdr3_nt: TGTGCCAGCAGCCAAGTTCTATCGGGGGGCGCTGGAAACACCATATATTTT; cdr3_aa: CASSQVLSGGAGNTIYF
d_call: TRBD1; v_call: TRBV5-1; clone_size: many; j_call: TRBJ2-3; cdr3_nt: TGCGCCAGCAGCACTGGGACAGAAGGTAATACGCAGTATTTT; cdr3_aa: CASSTGTEGNTQYF
d_call: TRBD1; v_call: TRBV5-5; clone_size: few; j_call: TRBJ1-6; cdr3_nt: TGTGCCAGCAGCTTGGAACCGGGACAGCAGAATTCACCCCTCCACTTT; cdr3_aa: CASSLEPGQQNSPLHF
d_call: -; v_call: TRBV5-5; clone_size: few; j_call: TRBJ2-5; cdr3_nt: TGTGCCAGCAGCTTGTCCGGGGCCCTACGCGTGGAGACCCAGTACTTC; cdr3_aa: CASSLSGALRVETQYF
d_call: TRBD1; v_call: TRBV28; clone_size: -; j_call: TRBJ2-3; cdr3_nt: TGTGCCAGCAGCACGCCGGGACAGCCCCTGAGCACAGATACGCAGTATTTT; cdr3_aa: CASSTPGQPLSTDTQYF
d_call: TRBD1; v_call: TRBV12-5; clone_size: many; j_call: TRBJ2-5; cdr3_nt: TGTGCTAGTGCCTCCCGGACAGGCCAAGAGACCCAGTACTTC; cdr3_aa: CASASRTGQETQYF
d_call: TRBD2; v_call: TRBV6-2/TRBV6-3; clone_size: -; j_call: TRBJ2-3; cdr3_nt: TGTGCCAGCAGGATAGCGGGAGGCGGCGATACGCAGTATTTT; cdr3_aa: CASRIAGGGDTQYF
d_call: -; v_call: TRBV20-1; clone_size: many; j_call: TRBJ2-1; cdr3_nt: TGCAGTGCTAGGGATCCGGACGGGCGTAGGTACAATGAGCAGTTCTTC; cdr3_aa: CSARDPDGRRYNEQFF
d_call: TRBD1; v_call: TRBV19; clone_size: few; j_call: TRBJ2-3; cdr3_nt: TGTGCCAGCAGTTTGGGACAGCGCACAGATACGCAGTATTTT; cdr3_aa: CASSLGQRTDTQYF
d_call: TRBD2; v_call: TRBV12-3/TRBV12-4; clone_size: many; j_call: TRBJ2-7; cdr3_nt: TGTGCCAGCAGTCGCCAGGGAGCGGGAGCCTACGAGCAGTACTTC; cdr3_aa: CASSRQGAGAYEQYF
d_call: TRBD1; v_call: TRBV13; clone_size: many; j_call: TRBJ2-7; cdr3_nt: TGTGCCAGCAGCTTAGGCCTAAGGGACAGCGAGCAGTACTTC; cdr3_aa: CASSLGLRDSEQYF
d_call: -; v_call: TRBV7-9; clone_size: few; j_call: TRBJ2-5; cdr3_nt: TGTGCCAGCAGCTTACTGCTCAGTTCAGAGACCCAGTACTTC; cdr3_aa: CASSLLLSSETQYF
d_call: -; v_call: TRBV20-1; clone_size: -; j_call: TRBJ2-3; cdr3_nt: TGCAGTGCTAAGCTAGCGACTAGCACAGATACGCAGTATTTT; cdr3_aa: CSAKLATSTDTQYF
d_call: -; v_call: TRBV19; clone_size: few; j_call: TRBJ1-1; cdr3_nt: TGTGCCAGTACCGAGGACAGTTACACTGAAGCTTTCTTT; cdr3_aa: CASTEDSYTEAFF
d_call: -; v_call: TRBV27; clone_size: -; j_call: TRBJ1-2; cdr3_nt: TGTGCCAGCAGCCTAACCGAAGCCTCTAGCCGGGTCTATGGCTACACCTTC; cdr3_aa: CASSLTEASSRVYGYTF
d_call: TRBD2; v_call: TRBV5-1; clone_size: -; j_call: TRBJ2-3; cdr3_nt: TGCGCCAGCAGCTTGGAGACGGGAGGGCCTAATACGCAGTATTTT; cdr3_aa: CASSLETGGPNTQYF
d_call: -; v_call: TRBV12-3/TRBV12-4; clone_size: few; j_call: TRBJ1-2; cdr3_nt: TGTGCCAGCACCCAGAATTTGGGAGCTAACTATGGCTACACCTTC; cdr3_aa: CASTQNLGANYGYTF
d_call: -; v_call: TRBV5-1; clone_size: many; j_call: TRBJ2-3; cdr3_nt: TGCGCCAGCAGCCTAACCCAGGATACGCAGTATTTT; cdr3_aa: CASSLTQDTQYF
d_call: -; v_call: TRBV2; clone_size: -; j_call: TRBJ2-5; cdr3_nt: TGTGCCAGCACAGAAGTGGGATGGGATACCCAGTACTTC; cdr3_aa: CASTEVGWDTQYF
d_call: TRBD1; v_call: TRBV24-1; clone_size: -; j_call: TRBJ2-7; cdr3_nt: TGTGCCACCAGGGGGACAGGATCCTACGAGCAGTACTTC; cdr3_aa: CATRGTGSYEQYF
d_call: TRBD2; v_call: TRBV4-3; clone_size: -; j_call: TRBJ2-6; cdr3_nt: TGCGCCAGCAGCCAAGGCGCGGGAGGGGGGGCCAACGTCCTGACTTTC; cdr3_aa: CASSQGAGGGANVLTF
d_call: TRBD2; v_call: TRBV3-1; clone_size: -; j_call: TRBJ2-7; cdr3_nt: TGTGCCAGCAGCCAAGATGGAACTAGCGGCGGCCACGAGCAGTACTTC; cdr3_aa: CASSQDGTSGGHEQYF
d_call: -; v_call: TRBV6-2/TRBV6-3; clone_size: few; j_call: TRBJ2-7; cdr3_nt: TGTGCCAGCAGTGGGGGACTGATATTCAACGAGCAGTACTTC; cdr3_aa: CASSGGLIFNEQYF
d_call: -; v_call: TRBV7-9; clone_size: -; j_call: TRBJ2-1; cdr3_nt: TGTGCCAGCAGTGGGGGCGGGACCCACCACAATGAGCAGTTCTTC; cdr3_aa: CASSGGGTHHNEQFF
d_call: TRBD1; v_call: TRBV18; clone_size: few; j_call: TRBJ2-2; cdr3_nt: TGTGCCAGCTCACCACAACCGGGACAGGGACACGGGGAGCTGTTTTTT; cdr3_aa: CASSPQPGQGHGELFF
d_call: -; v_call: TRBV27; clone_size: few; j_call: TRBJ2-5; cdr3_nt: TGTGCCAGCAGTCCAGGGGGGGGGAGGGCCGTGGAGACCCAGTACTTC; cdr3_aa: CASSPGGGRAVETQYF
d_call: TRBD2; v_call: TRBV7-2; clone_size: many; j_call: TRBJ2-7; cdr3_nt: TGTGCCAGCAGCCCCTCTCTAGGACTAGCGGGAAACGAGCAGTACTTC; cdr3_aa: CASSPSLGLAGNEQYF
d_call: -; v_call: TRBV29-1; clone_size: -; j_call: TRBJ1-2; cdr3_nt: TGCAGCGTTGAAGTGGGTTGGGACTATGGCTACACCTTC; cdr3_aa: CSVEVGWDYGYTF
d_call: -; v_call: TRBV2; clone_size: -; j_call: TRBJ2-1; cdr3_nt: TGTGCCAGCATTATTAGCCCTAGCTCCTACAATGAGCAGTTCTTC; cdr3_aa: CASIISPSSYNEQFF
d_call: TRBD2; v_call: TRBV12-3/TRBV12-4; clone_size: -; j_call: TRBJ2-1; cdr3_nt: TGTGCCAGCAGTTCGAAACTAGCGGTAACCAATGAGCAGTTCTTC; cdr3_aa: CASSSKLAVTNEQFF
d_call: TRBD1; v_call: TRBV5-1; clone_size: many; j_call: TRBJ1-1; cdr3_nt: TGCGCCAGCAGCCCCGGACAGGGGGGACTAGGGAACACTGAAGCTTTCTTT; cdr3_aa: CASSPGQGGLGNTEAFF
d_call: -; v_call: TRBV7-2; clone_size: many; j_call: TRBJ2-7; cdr3_nt: TGTGCCAGCAGCCCGCTGATTCGTTACGAGCAGTACTTC; cdr3_aa: CASSPLIRYEQYF
d_call: -; v_call: TRBV7-2; clone_size: few; j_call: TRBJ2-1; cdr3_nt: TGTGCCAGCAGCGTAGAAGGCAGGGGTCACTACAATGAGCAGTTCTTC; cdr3_aa: CASSVEGRGHYNEQFF
d_call: TRBD2; v_call: TRBV5-6; clone_size: few; j_call: TRBJ2-1; cdr3_nt: TGTGCCAGCAGCTCCATCGGACTAGCGGGAGGGCCACGTGTTGGTGAGCAGTTCTTC; cdr3_aa: CASSSIGLAGGPRVGEQFF
d_call: -; v_call: TRBV5-6; clone_size: many; j_call: TRBJ1-1; cdr3_nt: TGTGCCAGCAGCTTGCCAGGCGGCCTCTTGAACACTGAAGCTTTCTTT; cdr3_aa: CASSLPGGLLNTEAFF
d_call: -; v_call: TRBV7-2; clone_size: -; j_call: TRBJ2-5; cdr3_nt: TGTGCCAGCAGCTTAGCGGGAACGTGGGGCCAAGAGACCCAGTACTTC; cdr3_aa: CASSLAGTWGQETQYF
d_call: -; v_call: TRBV5-6; clone_size: many; j_call: TRBJ1-4; cdr3_nt: TGTGCCAGCAGCCCCCCCGGGGGGCCTAATGAAAAACTGTTTTTT; cdr3_aa: CASSPPGGPNEKLFF
d_call: -; v_call: TRBV7-9; clone_size: many; j_call: TRBJ2-3; cdr3_nt: TGTGCCAGCAGCTCCGGGTCAACGGGATCCACAGATACGCAGTATTTT; cdr3_aa: CASSSGSTGSTDTQYF
d_call: -; v_call: TRBV7-2; clone_size: -; j_call: TRBJ2-7; cdr3_nt: TGTGCCAGCAGCTCGGGAGTTCCGTGGTACGAGCAGTACTTC; cdr3_aa: CASSSGVPWYEQYF
d_call: -; v_call: TRBV6-2/TRBV6-3; clone_size: few; j_call: TRBJ2-7; cdr3_nt: TGTGCCAGCAGTATAAATCCCGGAGGGACAGTGGTAAACGAGCAGTACTTC; cdr3_aa: CASSINPGGTVVNEQYF
d_call: TRBD1; v_call: TRBV7-7; clone_size: many; j_call: TRBJ2-3; cdr3_nt: TGTGCCAGCAGCCCCGGGACAGGGGCAGATACGCAGTATTTT; cdr3_aa: CASSPGTGADTQYF
d_call: TRBD2; v_call: TRBV6-2/TRBV6-3; clone_size: -; j_call: TRBJ2-3; cdr3_nt: TGTGCCAGCAGTTACCAGACTAGCGGGAGAGATACGCAGTATTTT; cdr3_aa: CASSYQTSGRDTQYF
d_call: TRBD2; v_call: TRBV20-1; clone_size: -; j_call: TRBJ2-2; cdr3_nt: TGCAGTGCTAGAGATCTTCGTGGGGGGGCGAACACCGGGGAGCTGTTTTTT; cdr3_aa: CSARDLRGGANTGELFF
d_call: -; v_call: TRBV29-1; clone_size: many; j_call: TRBJ2-5; cdr3_nt: TGCAGCGTTTTGACCCAACTGGGAGAGACCCAGTACTTC; cdr3_aa: CSVLTQLGETQYF
d_call: -; v_call: TRBV6-5; clone_size: many; j_call: TRBJ1-2; cdr3_nt: TGTGCCAGCCGGGGACTCTATGGCTACACCTTC; cdr3_aa: CASRGLYGYTF
d_call: -; v_call: TRBV20-1; clone_size: -; j_call: TRBJ2-7; cdr3_nt: TGCAGTGCTAATCTCGGCCAGGGGGGCCTCGAGCAGTACTTC; cdr3_aa: CSANLGQGGLEQYF
d_call: TRBD1; v_call: TRBV10-3; clone_size: -; j_call: TRBJ1-1; cdr3_nt: TGTGCCATCAGTGACCCGGGACAGGGGGCCACTGAAGCTTTCTTT; cdr3_aa: CAISDPGQGATEAFF
d_call: -; v_call: TRBV10-3; clone_size: many; j_call: TRBJ2-7; cdr3_nt: TGTGCCATCGCGAGCGGTGGGGACGAGCAGTACTTC; cdr3_aa: CAIASGGDEQYF
d_call: TRBD2; v_call: TRBV6-1; clone_size: few; j_call: TRBJ2-3; cdr3_nt: TGTGCCAGCAGGGAACTAGCGGGTGTGACAGATACGCAGTATTTT; cdr3_aa: CASRELAGVTDTQYF
d_call: -; v_call: TRBV20-1; clone_size: many; j_call: TRBJ1-4; cdr3_nt: TGCAGTGCCCGGGACCCAGGCACAACTAATGAAAAACTGTTTTTT; cdr3_aa: CSARDPGTTNEKLFF
d_call: TRBD2; v_call: TRBV5-1; clone_size: many; j_call: TRBJ2-7; cdr3_nt: TGCGCCAGTGGTCCGGGACTAGCGGGACCCCGGAGCTCCTACGAGCAGTACTTC; cdr3_aa: CASGPGLAGPRSSYEQYF
d_call: -; v_call: TRBV12-3/TRBV12-4; clone_size: many; j_call: TRBJ2-3; cdr3_nt: TGTGCCAGCAGTTTAGAGGACAGCTCAGATACGCAGTATTTT; cdr3_aa: CASSLEDSSDTQYF
d_call: -; v_call: TRBV5-1; clone_size: -; j_call: TRBJ2-1; cdr3_nt: TGCGCCAGCAGCTTGCTAGACAGGAGGGGTGAGCAGTTCTTC; cdr3_aa: CASSLLDRRGEQFF
d_call: TRBD1; v_call: TRBV29-1; clone_size: many; j_call: TRBJ2-2; cdr3_nt: TGCAGCACCGGACAGGCCTACACCGGGGAGCTGTTTTTT; cdr3_aa: CSTGQAYTGELFF